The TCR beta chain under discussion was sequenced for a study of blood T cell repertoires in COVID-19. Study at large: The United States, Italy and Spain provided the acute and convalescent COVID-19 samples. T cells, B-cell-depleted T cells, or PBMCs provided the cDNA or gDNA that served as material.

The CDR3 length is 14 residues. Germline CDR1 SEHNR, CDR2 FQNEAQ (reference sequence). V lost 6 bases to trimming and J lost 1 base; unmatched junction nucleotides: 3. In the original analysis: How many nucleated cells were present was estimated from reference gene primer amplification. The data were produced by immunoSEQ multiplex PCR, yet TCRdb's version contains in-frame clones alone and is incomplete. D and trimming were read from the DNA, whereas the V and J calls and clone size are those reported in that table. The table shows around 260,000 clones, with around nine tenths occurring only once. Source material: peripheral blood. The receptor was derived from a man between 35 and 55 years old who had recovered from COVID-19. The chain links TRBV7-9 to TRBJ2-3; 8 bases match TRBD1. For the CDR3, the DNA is TGTGCCAGCAGGACAGGGGCCCGCACAGATACGCAGTATTTT. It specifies CASRTGARTDTQYF.